The next 26 T cell receptor beta chains were all read from a single sample in a study of regulatory T cells in long-lasting Graves disease. Arm-PCR of CDR3 regions and iRepertoire HTBI primers were used to build TCR beta libraries. TCRdb itself ran the multiplex PCR reads through MiXCR, one entry per CDR3 protein. The data hold roughly 420,000 distinct CDR3 sequences, with 14% observed a single time. Time point of the sample: newly diagnosed GD, antithyroid drugs for less than 3 months. Construction of the TCR library relied on RNA isolated from PBMCs. The same specimen was also included in a second study, on T cells in Graves' hyperthyroidism and ophthalmopathy.

This specimen consisted of peripheral blood mononuclear cells (PBMCs), obtained at new diagnosis, from a patient treated with antithyroid drugs. Receptor source: a woman aged 45 to 65 with Graves disease.

The chain has TRBV10-3 and TRBJ1-2; 8 bases align to TRBD1. From germline, CDR1 is ENHRY and CDR2 SYGVKD. The CDR3 spans 14 residues. V lost 4 bases and J lost 8; bases outside the gene matches: 9. CDR3 amino acids: CAISADRGAEGYTF. The CDR3 DNA sequence: TGTGCCATCAGTGCTGACAGGGGTGCGGAAGGCTACACCTTC.

This clonotype turned up a few times. V and J are TRBV29-1 and TRBJ2-2, with D possibly called TRBD1 or TRBD2 (5 bases each). Per the germline V gene, CDR1 is SQVTM and CDR2 is ANQGSEA. Trimming shortened V by 4 bases and J by 7 bases, and 10 bases separated the two germline ends. The CDR3 runs 12 residues. The CDR3 nucleotides read TGCAGCGTTGCCGGGGCTGGCGGGGAGCTGTTTTTT. It specifies CSVAGAGGELFF.

The J gene is TRBJ1-3, the V gene TRBV3-1, with D possibly matching TRBD1 (5 bases). This CDR3 comprises 15 residues. Germline assignment: CDR1 LGHDT and CDR2 YNNKEL (reference sequence). Trimming cost V 3 bases and J 2 bases, with 11 bases left between them. CDR3 sequence reads: CASSQPGGTGNTIYF. The CDR3 DNA follows: TGTGCCAGCAGCCAGCCGGGGGGGACTGGAAACACCATATATTTT.

Remarks on this clonotype: A much larger clone lies one base from this, so it may be a read error. The rearrangement links TRBV2 to TRBJ2-1; a possible D gene is TRBD2 (5 bases). Trimming removed 5 bases from V and 12 bases from J, with 11 bases in between. CDR3 length equals 11 residues. Germline CDR1 reads SNHLY; CDR2 reads FYNNEI. CDR3 sequence: CASSSSRGQFF. The CDR3 DNA reads as TGTGCCAGCAGTTCTAGCCGTGGGCAGTTCTTC.

The table lists this clonotype with many counts. The V call is TRBV3-1, the J call TRBJ1-5; D unclear. Looked up from germline, CDR1 is LGHDT and CDR2 is YNNKEL (reference sequence). The CDR3 runs 13 residues. The V end was cut by 2 bases, the J end by 4 bases, with 6 bases between. This chain's CDR3 is CASSQMRNQPQHF. The CDR3 coding sequence is TGTGCCAGCAGCCAAATGAGGAATCAGCCCCAGCATTTT.

This clonotype was detected only a few times. The rearrangement links TRBV24-1 to TRBJ2-3; D is uncertain. CDR3 length: 14 amino acids. Trimming stripped 9 bases from V and 0 bases from J, with 12 bases between. The germline CDR1 and CDR2 sequences are KGHDR and SFDVKD. The CDR3 coding sequence is TGTGCCACCTGTTGCGAGACTAGCACAGATACGCAGTATTTT. It translates to CATCCETSTDTQYF.

This clonotype was observed at least ten times. This chain joins TRBV12-3 or TRBV12-4 and TRBJ2-1; TRBD2 aligns across 10 bases. This CDR3 has 14 residues. With V trimmed by 5 bases and J by 10 bases, 8 bases remained unmatched. CDR3 coding DNA: TGTGCCAGCAGTGCCAGCGGGAGGGCCTTAGAGCAGTTCTTC. Its protein product is CASSASGRALEQFF.

In this sample, this clonotype turned up many times. V usage is TRBV20-1 and J usage is TRBJ2-7; 9 bases are a match to TRBD2. The CDR3 covers 13 residues. Germline CDR1 DFQATT, CDR2 SNEGSKA (reference sequence). V lost 1 base and J lost 2; bases outside the gene matches: 0. The CDR3 is CSARGTSAYEQYF. In DNA form, the CDR3 reads TGCAGTGCTAGAGGGACTAGCGCCTACGAGCAGTACTTC.

The rearrangement uses TRBV3-1 and TRBJ1-2, with D unclear. Germline V gene lookup returns CDR1 LGHDT and CDR2 YNNKEL (reference sequence). This CDR3 has 11 residues. The V gene lost 3 bases and the J gene lost 6 bases, with 5 bases spanning the gap. CDR3 region: CASSQNDGYTF. In DNA form, the CDR3 reads TGTGCCAGCAGCCAGAACGATGGCTACACCTTC. Variable domain in full (rest from reference TRBV3-1 and TRBJ1-2): DTAVSQTPKYLVTQMGNDKSIKCEQNLGHDTMYWYKQDSKKFLKIMFSYNNKELIINETVPNRFSPKSPDKAHLNLHINSLELGDSAVYFCASSQNDGYTFGSGTRLTVV.

In the case of this clonotype: Germline and junction disagree at one end, which may indicate a read error. The V and J genes are TRBV12-3 or TRBV12-4 and TRBJ2-3; no clear D gene. The CDR3 runs to 12 residues. The chain's CDR3 is CASSQHTNTQYF. CDR3 coding DNA: TGTGCCAGCAGCCAACACACAAATACGCAGTATTTT.

This clonotype has ten or more counts. The chain uses TRBV12-3 or TRBV12-4 and TRBJ2-7; D tentatively fits TRBD1 or TRBD2 (5 bases each). V lost 3 bases and J 1 base, leaving 7 bases between the germline ends. CDR3 length equals 13 residues. The CDR3 here is CASSFGTSYEQYF. For the CDR3, the DNA is TGTGCCAGCAGTTTCGGGACGTCCTACGAGCAGTACTTC.

The rearrangement joins TRBV20-1 to TRBJ2-7; 11 nucleotides match TRBD2. The CDR3 totals 15 residues. The trim removed 5 bases at V and 0 bases at J, leaving 6 bases unmatched. The V gene's germline CDR1 is DFQATT and CDR2 SNEGSKA (reference sequence). CDR3 sequence (DNA): TGCAGTGCTTCGGGACTAGCGGCAAGCTCCTACGAGCAGTACTTC. Protein sequence: CSASGLAASSYEQYF.

This clonotype was found many times. CDR3 residues: CASSRGLAVNTDTQYF. In DNA form, the CDR3 reads TGTGCCAGCAGTCGAGGACTAGCGGTAAACACAGATACGCAGTATTTT. The chain recombines TRBV11-2 with TRBJ2-3; 10 bases are shared with TRBD2. Germline loops: CDR1 SGHAT, CDR2 FQNNGV. Trimming took 6 bases from V and 2 from J; bases not matched to a gene: 8. The CDR3 length is 16 residues.

V usage is TRBV20-1 and J usage is TRBJ1-5, with D perhaps TRBD1 (5 bases). The CDR3 has 13 residues. V was trimmed by 3 bases and J by 2 bases, leaving 8 bases between them. Per germline, CDR1 DFQATT and CDR2 SNEGSKA (reference sequence). CDR3 in amino acids: CSASIRGNQPQHF. In DNA, the CDR3 is TGCAGTGCTAGCATCAGGGGCAATCAGCCCCAGCATTTT.

This sequence joins TRBV5-1 and TRBJ2-2; D not resolved. CDR1 and CDR2 from the germline V gene are SGHRS and YFSETQ. The CDR3 contains 16 residues. V was trimmed by 4 bases and J by 8 bases, leaving 21 bases between them. CDR3 sequence (DNA): TGCGCCAGCAGCCCGGGTGACCCCCCCACCGGGGGGGAGCTGTTTTTT. This gives the protein CASSPGDPPTGGELFF.

This clonotype was picked up many times. The chain uses TRBV20-1 and TRBJ2-5; possibly TRBD2 for D (5 bases). The CDR3 has 13 residues. In germline, CDR1 is DFQATT, CDR2 SNEGSKA (reference sequence). Trimming took 5 bases from V and 7 from J, leaving 17 bases between them. CDR3 in amino acids: CSADHPSEGTQYF. CDR3 nucleotide sequence: TGCAGTGCTGACCACCCCTCCGAGGGGACCCAGTACTTC.

This clonotype was observed many times. The rearrangement joins TRBV5-1 to TRBJ2-1, with 9 bases lining up with TRBD2. The CDR3 length is 15 residues. The V and J ends lost 1 base and 5 bases, in that order; junction bases with no gene match: 4. Germline V gene sequence: CDR1 SGHRS, CDR2 YFSETQ. Written as DNA, the CDR3 is TGCGCCAGCAGCTTGATCTCTAGCGGGGACAATGAGCAGTTCTTC. Its translation is CASSLISSGDNEQFF.

This clonotype was counted many times. An end of the junction differs from the germline gene, which may be a read error. The chain uses TRBV12-3 or TRBV12-4 and TRBJ2-7; TRBD2 matches 10 bases. The CDR3 length is 15 residues. CDR3 nucleotide sequence: TGTGCCAGCAGCTTAGGCGCTAGCGGGAGTTACGAGCAGTACTTC. Protein sequence: CASSLGASGSYEQYF.

In this sample, this clonotype turned up many times. V gene TRBV28 combines with J gene TRBJ2-7; D is perhaps TRBD1 (6 bases). The germline CDR1 and CDR2 sequences are MDHEN and SYDVKM. V was clipped by 3 bases and J by 5 bases, with 11 bases between them. This CDR3 contains 13 residues. The CDR3 region is CASSLDSPDEQYF. Written as DNA, the CDR3 is TGTGCCAGCAGTTTGGACAGCCCGGACGAGCAGTACTTC. The full variable domain, in which reference TRBV28 and TRBJ2-7 provide the parts outside the CDR3, is DVKVTQSSRYLVKRTGEKVFLECVQDMDHENMFWYRQDPGLGLRLIYFSYDVKMKEKGDIPEGYSVSREKKERFSLILESASTNQTSMYLCASSLDSPDEQYFGPGTRLTVT.

The table lists this clonotype with many counts. The chain links TRBV12-3 or TRBV12-4 to TRBJ2-6; D is unresolved. V lost 1 base to trimming and J lost 4 bases, with 8 bases between them. The CDR3 consists of 15 residues. CDR3 protein: CASSLEQSGANVLTF. The DNA for the CDR3 is TGTGCCAGCAGTTTAGAACAGTCGGGGGCCAACGTCCTGACTTTC.

This clonotype was found many times. The gene calls are TRBV20-1 and TRBJ2-7, with TRBD2 identical over 7 bases. The trim removed 5 bases at V and 1 base at J, leaving 11 bases unmatched. The CDR3 extends over 15 amino acids. Germline-derived CDR1 and CDR2 are DFQATT and SNEGSKA (reference sequence). The CDR3 spells CSAYTAGPLSYEQYF. For the CDR3, the DNA is TGCAGTGCTTACACAGCGGGACCCTTATCCTACGAGCAGTACTTC.

This clonotype has more than one count but fewer than ten. The chain joins TRBV20-1 to TRBJ1-5; 8 bases are shared with TRBD1. CDR1 is DFQATT and CDR2 is SNEGSKA in the germline V gene (reference sequence). This CDR3 is 18 amino acids long. The junction had 13 bases not matched to a gene; V was cut back by 3 bases and J by 0 bases. CDR3 sequence: CSASKGQVGINSNQPQHF. In DNA, the CDR3 is TGCAGTGCTAGTAAGGGACAGGTGGGAATAAATAGCAATCAGCCCCAGCATTTT.

This clonotype has a count of ten or more. This chain connects TRBV11-2 to TRBJ2-7, with 10 positions matching TRBD1. Germline-derived CDR1 and CDR2 are SGHAT and FQNNGV. V lost 6 bases and J lost 4; bases outside the gene matches: 9. The CDR3 spans 15 residues. CDR3 sequence (DNA): TGTGCCAGCAGTCGGCACGACAGGGGGCTATACGAGCAGTACTTC. Translating it yields CASSRHDRGLYEQYF.

This clonotype occurred a few times. The chain joins TRBV27 to TRBJ2-3; D call uncertain. This CDR3 spans 15 amino acids. CDR1 MNHEY and CDR2 SMNVEV come from the germline V gene (reference sequence). Trimming took off 3 bases at V and 0 bases at J, with 10 bases between the two ends. The CDR3 region is CASSFGPRSTDTQYF. As DNA, the CDR3 is TGTGCCAGCAGTTTCGGGCCCCGGAGCACAGATACGCAGTATTTT.

In this sample, this clonotype turned up many times. The chain links TRBV7-2 to TRBJ2-5; 11 bases map to TRBD2. There are 16 residues in the CDR3. CDR1 is SGHTA, CDR2 FQGNSA, per germline. V dropped 5 bases and J dropped 5; count of bases not matched to a gene: 10. CDR3 DNA: TGTGCCAGCAGCGTAGGACTAGCGGGCCCAAGGGAGACCCAGTACTTC. Protein product: CASSVGLAGPRETQYF.

The rearrangement joins TRBV10-3 to TRBJ1-2; no firm D call. The CDR3 totals 13 residues. V dropped 2 bases and J dropped 2 bases, with 6 bases sitting between them. Germline V lookup: CDR1 ENHRY, CDR2 SYGVKD. This CDR3 reads CAISEGENYGYTF. In DNA form, the CDR3 reads TGTGCCATCAGTGAGGGGGAGAACTATGGCTACACCTTC.